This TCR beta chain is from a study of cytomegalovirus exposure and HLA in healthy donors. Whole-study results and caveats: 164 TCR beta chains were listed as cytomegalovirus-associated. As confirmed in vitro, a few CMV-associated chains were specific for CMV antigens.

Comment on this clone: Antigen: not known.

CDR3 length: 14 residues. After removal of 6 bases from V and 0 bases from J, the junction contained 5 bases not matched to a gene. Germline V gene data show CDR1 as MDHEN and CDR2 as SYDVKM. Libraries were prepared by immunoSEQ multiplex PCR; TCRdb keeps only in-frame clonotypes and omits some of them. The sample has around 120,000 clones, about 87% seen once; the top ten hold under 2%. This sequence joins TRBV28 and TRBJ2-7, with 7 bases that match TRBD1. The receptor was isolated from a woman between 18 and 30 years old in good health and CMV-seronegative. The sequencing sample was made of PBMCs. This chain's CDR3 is CASRDRRSSYEQYF. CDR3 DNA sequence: TGTGCCAGCAGGGACAGGAGGAGCTCCTACGAGCAGTACTTC.